This TCR beta chain was sequenced in a study of early T cells in non-severe SARS-CoV-2 infection. As for the study in general: Chains were unpaired, as sequencing was done on bulk RNA from unsorted whole blood.

This clonotype was picked up a small number of times. Molecules of cDNA were individually given unique molecular identifiers that were attached to them. One entry per CDR3 protein results from TCRdb running MiXCR on the 5' RACE reads. The table lists 65,000 to 85,000 distinct CDR3 sequences, around 15% of them singletons. The CDR3 runs 15 residues. Germline V gene sequence: CDR1 SGDLS, CDR2 YYNGEE. Unmatched junction bases numbered 8, after V lost 4 bases and J lost 4 bases. The sequence came from an adult who was a healthcare worker with PCR-confirmed SARS-CoV-2 infection or an uninfected control (not recorded which). This chain links TRBV9 with TRBJ1-1, with 9 bases identical to TRBD1. Sequences were obtained from whole blood. CDR3 in DNA: TGTGCCAGCAGCTATGACACAGGGGGCGTCACTGAAGCTTTCTTT. Translating it yields CASSYDTGGVTEAFF.